This note documents a single T cell receptor (beta chain) sequence. Profiling relied on immunoSEQ multiplex PCR, and the TCRdb table lists in-frame clones only, not all of them. Seen here are roughly 20,000 clones, around four fifths observed once, and the top ten hold 20% to 25%. These data originate in a study of OX40 agonist ivuxolimab in advanced cancers. The CDR3 has 18 residues. The J segment lost 2 bases and the V segment lost 4 bases, leaving 15 bases of the junction unmatched. Germline V gene data show CDR1 as SGHAT and CDR2 as FQNNGV. The chain joins TRBV11-2 to TRBJ1-1, with 8 bases aligning to TRBD1. Sequences were derived from CD4+ or CD8+ T cells sorted from blood, sampled in a trial of the OX40 agonist ivuxolimab. This clonotype was sampled from an adult with an advanced solid tumor such as melanoma, head and neck, liver or kidney cancer. Written as DNA, the CDR3 is TGTGCCAGCAGCTCCACTCCCTCCTTTGGACAGGGCAACACTGAAGCTTTCTTT. Translation gives CASSSTPSFGQGNTEAFF.